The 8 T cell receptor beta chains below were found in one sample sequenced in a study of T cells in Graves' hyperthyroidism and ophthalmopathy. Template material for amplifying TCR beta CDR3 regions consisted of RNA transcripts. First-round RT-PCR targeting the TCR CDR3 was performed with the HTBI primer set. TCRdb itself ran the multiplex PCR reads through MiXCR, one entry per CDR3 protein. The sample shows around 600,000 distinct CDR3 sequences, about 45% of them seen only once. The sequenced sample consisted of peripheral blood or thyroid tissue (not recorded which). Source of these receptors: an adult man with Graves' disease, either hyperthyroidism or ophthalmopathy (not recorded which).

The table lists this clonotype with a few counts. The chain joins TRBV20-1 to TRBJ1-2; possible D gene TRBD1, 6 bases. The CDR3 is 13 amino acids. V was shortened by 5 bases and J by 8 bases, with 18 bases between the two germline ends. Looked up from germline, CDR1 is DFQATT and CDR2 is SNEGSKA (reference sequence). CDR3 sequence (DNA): TGCAGTGCTGGACCCGGGACACCAAACGGCTACACCTTC. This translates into CSAGPGTPNGYTF.

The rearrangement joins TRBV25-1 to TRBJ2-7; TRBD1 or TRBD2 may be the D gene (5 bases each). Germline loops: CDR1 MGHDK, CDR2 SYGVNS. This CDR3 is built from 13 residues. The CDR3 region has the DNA TGTGCTAGAGGGGAGCTCCATCACTACGAGCAGTACTTC. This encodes CARGELHHYEQYF.

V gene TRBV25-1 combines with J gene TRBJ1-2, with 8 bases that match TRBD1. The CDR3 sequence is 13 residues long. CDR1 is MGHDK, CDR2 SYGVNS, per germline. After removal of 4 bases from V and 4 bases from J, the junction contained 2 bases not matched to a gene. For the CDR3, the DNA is TGTGCCAGCAGTGCAGGGGGCGTCTATGGCTACACCTTC. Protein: CASSAGGVYGYTF.

The CDR3: CASSLGSTNYGYTF. CDR3 bases: TGCGCCAGCAGCTTGGGGTCTACTAACTATGGCTACACCTTC. The chain is built from TRBV5-1 and TRBJ1-2; no clear D. V was clipped by 0 bases and J by 0 bases, with 6 bases between them. The CDR3 is 14 residues long. Germline assignment: CDR1 SGHRS and CDR2 YFSETQ.

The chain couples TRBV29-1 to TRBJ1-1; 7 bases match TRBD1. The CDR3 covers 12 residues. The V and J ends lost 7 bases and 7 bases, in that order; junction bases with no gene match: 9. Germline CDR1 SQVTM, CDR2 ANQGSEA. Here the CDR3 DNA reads TGCAGCGGTCTGACAGGGTTGAGTGAAGCTTTCTTT. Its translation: CSGLTGLSEAFF. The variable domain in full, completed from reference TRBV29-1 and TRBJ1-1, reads SAVISQKPSRDICQRGTSLTIQCQVDSQVTMMFWYRQQPGQSLTLIATANQGSEATYESGFVIDKFPISRPNLTFSTLTVSNMSPEDSSIYLCSGLTGLSEAFFGQGTRLTVV.

Written as DNA, the CDR3 is TGCAGTGCTAGTGGGACAGTAGAGGCTTTCTTT. Encoded protein: CSASGTVEAFF. This rearrangement joins TRBV20-1 to TRBJ1-1; the match to TRBD1 covers 7 bases. Germline loops: CDR1 DFQATT, CDR2 SNEGSKA (reference sequence). The V gene end was trimmed by 3 bases and the J gene end by 11 bases; junction bases not matched to a gene: 6. The CDR3 covers 11 residues.

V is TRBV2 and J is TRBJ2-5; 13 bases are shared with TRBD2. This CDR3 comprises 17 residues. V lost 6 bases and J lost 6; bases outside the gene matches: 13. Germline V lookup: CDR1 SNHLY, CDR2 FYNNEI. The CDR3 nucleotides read TGTGCCAGCAGCCAAACCAGGACTAGCGGGAGTACGAAGACCCAGTACTTC. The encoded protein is CASSQTRTSGSTKTQYF.

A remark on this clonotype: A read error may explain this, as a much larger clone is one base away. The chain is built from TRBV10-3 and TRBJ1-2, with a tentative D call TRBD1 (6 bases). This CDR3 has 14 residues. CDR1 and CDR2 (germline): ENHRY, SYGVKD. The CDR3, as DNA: TGTACCATCAGTGACGTACAGGGTAACTATGGCTACACCTTC. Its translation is CTISDVQGNYGYTF.